Included here is one T cell receptor (beta chain) sequence, with context. Germline V gene lookup returns CDR1 SGHRS and CDR2 YFSETQ. Trimming stripped 1 base from V and 4 bases from J, with 8 bases between. This CDR3 contains 14 residues. These data belong to a study of blood T cell repertoires in COVID-19. Study at large: Acute and convalescent COVID-19 samples came from the United States, Italy and Spain. Sample material is recorded as cDNA or gDNA derived from T cells, B-cell-depleted T cells, or PBMCs.

Per the original methods: The assay estimated nucleated cells by amplifying reference gene primers. The table came from immunoSEQ multiplex PCR; TCRdb's copy has only in-frame clones and leaves some out. D and trimming were read from the DNA, whereas the V and J calls and clone size are those reported in that table. Of 150,000 to 200,000 clones listed, approximately 83% were seen once; the top ten hold under 15%. The V and J genes are TRBV5-1 and TRBJ1-4; D unclear. The source of this sequence is a man between 65 and 85 years old who had recovered from COVID-19. The specimen was peripheral blood. The CDR3 region is CASSLMGSNEKLFF. The CDR3 nucleotides are TGCGCCAGCAGCTTGATGGGCAGTAATGAAAAACTGTTTTTT.